These T cell receptor beta chains were read from a single sample in a study of T-cell memory formation after mild COVID-19. MiXCR was run by TCRdb on the 5' RACE reads, yielding one entry per CDR3 protein. The table lists about 410,000 distinct CDR3 sequences, under 25% of them singletons. The sample taken for sequencing was PBMCs or a T cell subset sorted from them (not recorded which). These receptor sequences come from an adult woman who had mild COVID-19 (a few samples of this study predate the infection). Cell type and time point are not known. CDR3s include the opening cysteine and the closing phenylalanine or tryptophan.

CASSVNDRGNQPQHF TRBJ1-5 TRBV9
CASRPTGGGRGTDTQYF TRBJ2-3 TRBV12-3/TRBV12-4
CASSLISGTDSPLHF TRBJ1-6 TRBV5-1
CASSYSSGADELFF TRBJ2-1 TRBV6-5
CASSGTSDNEQFF TRBJ2-1 TRBV5-1
CSARDPRGGNTIYF TRBJ1-3 TRBV20-1
CASSLGRGSGANVLTF TRBJ2-6 TRBV7-2
CASRPGVAQETQYF TRBJ2-5 TRBV5-1
CASGSGEAFF TRBJ1-1 TRBV6-6
CASSSNADTQYF TRBJ2-3 TRBV7-9
CASSLSGGLDGYTF TRBJ1-2 TRBV7-9
CASSYRTDTQYF TRBJ2-3 TRBV7-2
CATSDPLRGLGGYTF TRBJ1-2 TRBV24-1
CASSFQQRTFF TRBJ1-1 TRBV7-9
CASSDSSQGYTF TRBJ1-2 TRBV6-4
CASRAQGRGTEAFF TRBJ1-1 TRBV19
CASSMEGPPGGYTF TRBJ1-2 TRBV19
CASSINRGRGETQYF TRBJ2-5 TRBV6-5
CASRNSGGEYNEQFF TRBJ2-1 TRBV5-1
CASGGLQGSNQPQHF TRBJ1-5 TRBV10-2
CDSSLGIRGPPHHNEQFF TRBJ2-1 TRBV7-9
CASSLATTGELFF TRBJ2-2 TRBV5-1
CASKGPQEAFF TRBJ1-1 TRBV5-1
CASSLAGARAEAFF TRBJ1-1 TRBV5-6
CASSFRGGHEQYF TRBJ2-7 TRBV12-3/TRBV12-4
CASSQDAAGAAYEQYF TRBJ2-7 TRBV4-2
CASGKTSGLPKETQYF TRBJ2-5 TRBV28
CASSLRTDNGVGEQFF TRBJ2-1 TRBV5-1
CAYASDYEQYF TRBJ2-7 TRBV30
CASSTSRGSYEQYF TRBJ2-7 TRBV27
CASSVGLGSSYNEQFF TRBJ2-1 TRBV9